Shown below are 28 T cell receptor beta chains from a single sample sequenced in a study of shared clonotypes between healthy human individuals. Terminally differentiated effector memory CD45RA+ cells were excluded from the naive CD8 cells, which were CD45RO-negative and positively selected for CCR7. Repertoires were generated with immunoSEQ multiplex PCR, while TCRdb's copy carries only in-frame clones and drops some. The sample has about 2,200,000 clones; about 93% are singletons. Sequences were obtained from naive CD8+ T cells from PBMCs. Receptor source: a young man in good health. Some clones in this sample may be carry-over from other donors' samples.

About this clone itself: This specimen includes other DNA sequences encoding the same CDR3. J is TRBJ2-3 and V is TRBV5-4, with TRBD2 identical over 15 bases. This CDR3 has 16 amino acids. Trimming removed 4 bases from V and 3 bases from J; junction bases left unmatched: 3. The germline V gene has CDR1 SGHNT and CDR2 YYREEE (reference sequence). The CDR3 sequence: CASSGGTSGRTDTQYF. The CDR3 DNA reads as TGTGCCAGCAGCGGGGGGACTAGCGGGAGGACAGATACGCAGTATTTT.

The genes are TRBV4-1 and TRBJ2-3, with D uncertain. In germline, CDR1 is MGHRA, CDR2 YSYEKL. V lost 1 base to trimming and J lost 4 bases, with 12 bases between them. CDR3 length equals 15 residues. The CDR3 region is CASSQVAPGADTQYF. The CDR3 nucleotides read TGCGCCAGCAGCCAAGTTGCACCTGGGGCAGATACGCAGTATTTT.

This chain links TRBV2 with TRBJ2-7, with 7 nucleotides matching TRBD2. Germline V gives CDR1 SNHLY, CDR2 FYNNEI. CDR3 size: 15 residues. V lost 1 base, J lost 5 bases, and 8 bases stayed unmatched. DNA of the CDR3: TGTGCCAGCAGTGAAGGTGCGGGGGAGATCCACGAGCAGTACTTC. This translates into CASSEGAGEIHEQYF.

This clone was seen a single time. The V gene is TRBV4-1, the J gene TRBJ2-1, with 9 bases that match TRBD1. Germline V gene sequence: CDR1 MGHRA, CDR2 YSYEKL. Germline trimming cut 7 bases from V and 6 bases from J; bases unmatched to any gene: 13. This CDR3 comprises 16 residues. The CDR3: CASTDSDRGKLNEQFF. Here the CDR3 DNA reads TGCGCCAGCACCGACTCCGACAGGGGGAAGCTCAATGAGCAGTTCTTC.

The rearrangement links TRBV27 to TRBJ2-3, with 11 nucleotides matching TRBD2. The CDR3 is 14 residues long. The J segment lost 4 bases and the V segment lost 9 bases, leaving 6 bases of the junction unmatched. CDR1 MNHEY and CDR2 SMNVEV come from the germline V gene (reference sequence). The CDR3 region has the DNA TGTGCCAGTTTACTAGCGGGAGCGCCAGATACGCAGTATTTT. Its protein product is CASLLAGAPDTQYF.

The V call is TRBV6-5, the J call TRBJ2-7; possibly TRBD1 for D (5 bases). This CDR3 has 15 residues. Trimming removed 6 bases from V and 3 bases from J, with 18 bases in between. Germline V gives CDR1 MNHEY, CDR2 SVGAGI. The CDR3 DNA reads as TGTGCCAGCAGCTTCAGGGCAGGGATGATCTACGAGCAGTACTTC. Translation gives CASSFRAGMIYEQYF.

This chain uses TRBV7-9 with TRBJ2-1, with TRBD1 identical over 8 bases. Germline CDR1 SEHNR, CDR2 FQNEAQ (reference sequence). V shed 10 bases, J shed 7 bases, and the junction held 9 bases outside the gene matches. The CDR3 is made up of 13 amino acids. As DNA, the CDR3 is TGTGCCACCCAAGAGACAGGGGATAATGAGCAGTTCTTC. It encodes CATQETGDNEQFF.

This rearrangement joins TRBV7-9 to TRBJ2-7, with 11 bases lining up with TRBD1. Trimming removed 6 bases from V and 7 bases from J; junction bases left unmatched: 8. This CDR3 has 14 amino acids. Per the germline V gene, CDR1 is SEHNR and CDR2 is FQNEAQ (reference sequence). CDR3 sequence reads: CASRAGTGGKEQYF. The CDR3 DNA sequence: TGTGCCAGCAGGGCCGGGACAGGGGGTAAGGAGCAGTACTTC.

J is TRBJ1-4 and V is TRBV7-9, with D hard to call. V shed 4 bases and J shed 4 bases, with 16 bases lying between them. This CDR3 comprises 16 residues. Germline CDR1 SEHNR, CDR2 FQNEAQ (reference sequence). This chain's CDR3 is CASSSGSGANNEKLFF. The CDR3 coding sequence is TGTGCCAGCAGCTCTGGTTCGGGCGCGAATAATGAAAAACTGTTTTTT.

The chain carries TRBV7-9 and TRBJ2-2, with 7 bases fitting TRBD2. CDR3 length: 14 residues. Germline V gives CDR1 SEHNR, CDR2 FQNEAQ (reference sequence). The V segment lost 5 bases and the J segment 4 bases; nucleotides outside the gene matches: 4. CDR3 sequence (DNA): TGTGCCAGCAGCCGGGGAGGGACCACCGGGGAGCTGTTTTTT. Its protein product is CASSRGGTTGELFF.

This clone has more than one count but fewer than ten. The genes are TRBV29-1 and TRBJ1-1; no definite D call. The V end was cut by 5 bases, the J end by 2 bases, with 9 bases between. The germline gives CDR1 SQVTM, CDR2 ANQGSEA. This CDR3 has 12 amino acids. Written as DNA, the CDR3 is TGCAGCGTTTGTACCGGTAACACTGAAGCTTTCTTT. Protein product: CSVCTGNTEAFF. Looking up the rest from reference TRBV29-1 and TRBJ1-1 gives the full variable domain: SAVISQKPSRDICQRGTSLTIQCQVDSQVTMMFWYRQQPGQSLTLIATANQGSEATYESGFVIDKFPISRPNLTFSTLTVSNMSPEDSSIYLCSVCTGNTEAFFGQGTRLTVV.

The gene calls are TRBV9 and TRBJ2-2, with D maybe TRBD2 (6 bases). This CDR3 contains 16 residues. Germline V gene data show CDR1 as SGDLS and CDR2 as YYNGEE. Trimming removed 2 bases at V and 2 bases at J, with 13 bases between. The CDR3 coding sequence is TGTGCCAGCAGCGTCAGGACTACCGGTAACACCGGGGAGCTGTTTTTT. Its translation: CASSVRTTGNTGELFF. The variable domain in full, with the rest retrieved from reference TRBV9 and TRBJ2-2, is DSGVTQTPKHLITATGQRVTLRCSPRSGDLSVYWYQQSLDQGLQFLIQYYNGEERAKGNILERFSAQQFPDLHSELNLSSLELGDSALYFCASSVRTTGNTGELFFGEGSRLTVL.

V and J are TRBV9 and TRBJ2-5, with D maybe TRBD1 (5 bases). The CDR3 runs 13 residues. V lost 5 bases to trimming and J lost 7 bases, with 15 bases between them. Germline V gene lookup returns CDR1 SGDLS and CDR2 YYNGEE. The CDR3 bases are TGTGCCAGCAGTTCTTCCCCAAGGGGGACCCAGTACTTC. Protein product: CASSSSPRGTQYF.

This clone was recorded once. The V call is TRBV7-9, the J call TRBJ2-1; perhaps TRBD2 as D (6 bases). Looked up from germline, CDR1 is SEHNR and CDR2 is FQNEAQ (reference sequence). V was trimmed by 4 bases and J by 8 bases, leaving 12 bases between them. This CDR3 is built from 13 residues. The CDR3 loop reads CASSSTPSDEQFF. CDR3 bases: TGTGCCAGCAGCTCCACCCCTAGCGATGAGCAGTTCTTC.

This chain links TRBV11-3 with TRBJ2-7; D call uncertain. Germline V gives CDR1 SGHNT, CDR2 YENEEA. This CDR3 comprises 10 residues. CDR3 in DNA: TGTGTGTATCGCTTAACGGAGCAGTACTTC. Translating it yields CVYRLTEQYF.

J is TRBJ2-5 and V is TRBV27; 7 positions agree with TRBD2. V was pared by 6 bases and J by 1 base, with 8 bases of the junction left unmatched. The CDR3 is 15 amino acids. In germline, CDR1 is MNHEY, CDR2 SMNVEV (reference sequence). CDR3 sequence: CASRPREGLQETQYF. The CDR3 DNA is TGTGCCAGCAGGCCGAGGGAGGGGCTCCAAGAGACCCAGTACTTC.

In its sample, this clone was seen once. The rearrangement uses TRBV5-6 and TRBJ1-1; 11 nucleotides align to TRBD1. CDR1 SGHDT and CDR2 YYEEEE come from the germline V gene. This CDR3 is built from 14 residues. After removal of 0 bases from V and 5 bases from J, the junction contained 0 bases not matched to a gene. CDR3 sequence reads: CASSLGDRGTEAFF. Written as DNA, the CDR3 is TGTGCCAGCAGCTTGGGGGACAGGGGGACTGAAGCTTTCTTT.

The chain joins TRBV7-9 to TRBJ2-7, with 8 bases lining up with TRBD1. Trimming took 7 bases from V and 6 from J; bases not matched to a gene: 17. The germline gives CDR1 SEHNR, CDR2 FQNEAQ (reference sequence). The CDR3 covers 16 residues. CDR3 amino acids: CASTAGWGQELPEQYF. CDR3 DNA sequence: TGTGCCAGCACCGCCGGATGGGGACAGGAACTTCCCGAGCAGTACTTC.

J is TRBJ2-7 and V is TRBV7-9; D unclear. Germline V gene sequence: CDR1 SEHNR, CDR2 FQNEAQ (reference sequence). V lost 1 base to trimming and J lost 1 base, with 11 bases between them. The CDR3 runs 15 residues. CDR3 bases: TGTGCCAGCAGCTTAGACGAGGTCCGTTCCTACGAGCAGTACTTC. Protein: CASSLDEVRSYEQYF. The full variable domain, in which reference TRBV7-9 and TRBJ2-7 provide the parts outside the CDR3, is DTGVSQNPRHKITKRGQNVTFRCDPISEHNRLYWYRQTLGQGPEFLTYFQNEAQLEKSRLLSDRFSAERPKGSFSTLEIQRTEQGDSAMYLCASSLDEVRSYEQYFGPGTRLTVT.

The V call is TRBV11-3, the J call TRBJ2-7; the D gene is possibly TRBD1 (6 bases). V lost 5 bases to trimming and J lost 4 bases, with 12 bases between them. Germline assignment: CDR1 SGHNT and CDR2 YENEEA. This CDR3 is 13 amino acids long. The CDR3 sequence: CASSRNQGYEQYF. The CDR3 DNA reads as TGTGCCAGCAGCCGAAACCAGGGGTACGAGCAGTACTTC.

J is TRBJ1-1 and V is TRBV9; 7 positions match TRBD1. The junction had 6 bases not matched to a gene; V was cut back by 0 bases and J by 4 bases. Germline V gene data show CDR1 as SGDLS and CDR2 as YYNGEE. The CDR3 sequence is 15 residues long. The DNA for the CDR3 is TGTGCCAGCAGCGTAGAAGGGGGCGCGAGCACTGAAGCTTTCTTT. Translated, it gives CASSVEGGASTEAFF.

The gene calls are TRBV11-2 and TRBJ1-1; maybe TRBD1 (6 bases). V lost 7 bases to trimming and J lost 0 bases, with 18 bases between them. CDR1 is SGHAT, CDR2 FQNNGV, per germline. The CDR3 contains 16 residues. The chain's CDR3 is CASTSQGGRMNTEAFF. For the CDR3, the DNA is TGTGCCAGCACCTCACAGGGAGGGAGAATGAACACTGAAGCTTTCTTT.

The V and J genes are TRBV5-6 and TRBJ1-2, with D unresolved. Germline CDR1 and CDR2: SGHDT and YYEEEE. CDR3 length: 13 amino acids. V gave up 7 bases and J gave up 0 bases, with 10 bases separating them. CDR3 sequence: CASGEGPNYGYTF. The CDR3 DNA follows: TGTGCCAGCGGGGAGGGTCCTAACTATGGCTACACCTTC.

V and J are TRBV27 and TRBJ2-7; 7 bases map to TRBD1. The J segment lost 3 bases and the V segment lost 3 bases, leaving 8 bases of the junction unmatched. This CDR3 is built from 15 residues. Germline CDR1 is MNHEY and CDR2 is SMNVEV (reference sequence). CDR3 amino acids: CASSFRGSPLYEQYF. The CDR3 DNA reads TGTGCCAGCAGTTTCAGGGGGTCCCCCCTCTACGAGCAGTACTTC.

The chain joins TRBV30 to TRBJ2-1, with 8 bases that match TRBD2. Germline CDR1 and CDR2: GTSNPN and SVGIG (reference sequence). V was pared by 1 base and J by 8 bases, with 7 bases of the junction left unmatched. This CDR3 is 14 amino acids long. CDR3 sequence: CAWSDGLAMYEQFF. In DNA form, the CDR3 reads TGTGCCTGGAGTGACGGACTAGCCATGTATGAGCAGTTCTTC.

The chain is built from TRBV7-9 and TRBJ2-5, with D perhaps being TRBD1 or TRBD2 (5 bases each). Germline loops: CDR1 SEHNR, CDR2 FQNEAQ (reference sequence). There are 13 residues in the CDR3. The germline V and J ends were trimmed by 10 bases and 2 bases, with 14 bases remaining between them. CDR3 sequence reads: CATRIGGQETQYF. CDR3 coding DNA: TGTGCCACTCGCATTGGGGGACAAGAGACCCAGTACTTC.

The chain has TRBV18 and TRBJ2-1, with D unresolved. The CDR3 spans 13 residues. Trimming pared 3 bases from V and 5 bases from J, leaving 8 bases between. CDR1 is KGHSH and CDR2 is LQKENI in the germline V gene. The chain's CDR3 is CASSPQANNEQFF. The DNA for the CDR3 is TGTGCCAGCTCACCTCAAGCGAACAATGAGCAGTTCTTC. The entire variable domain, with the rest obtained from reference TRBV18 and TRBJ2-1, is as follows: NAGVMQNPRHLVRRRGQEARLRCSPMKGHSHVYWYRQLPEEGLKFMVYLQKENIIDESGMPKERFSAEFPKEGPSILRIQQVVRGDSAAYFCASSPQANNEQFFGPGTRLTVL.

V and J are TRBV11-2 and TRBJ1-6, with D hard to call. The CDR3 is 14 amino acids. Trimming removed 6 bases at V and 1 base at J, with 7 bases between. CDR1 and CDR2 (germline): SGHAT, FQNNGV. The CDR3 is CASSAGSYNSPLHF. CDR3 nucleotides: TGTGCCAGCAGTGCCGGGTCCTATAATTCACCCCTCCACTTT.